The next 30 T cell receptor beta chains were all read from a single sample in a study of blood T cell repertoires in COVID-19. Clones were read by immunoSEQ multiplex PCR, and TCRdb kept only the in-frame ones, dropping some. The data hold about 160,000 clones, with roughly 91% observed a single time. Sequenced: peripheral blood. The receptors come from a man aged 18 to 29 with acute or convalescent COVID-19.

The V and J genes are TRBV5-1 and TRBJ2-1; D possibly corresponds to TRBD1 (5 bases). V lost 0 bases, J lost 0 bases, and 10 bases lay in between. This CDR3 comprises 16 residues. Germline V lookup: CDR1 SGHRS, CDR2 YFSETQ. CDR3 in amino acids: CASSLGTGLSYNEQFF. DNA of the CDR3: TGCGCCAGCAGCTTGGGAACAGGTCTCTCCTACAATGAGCAGTTCTTC.

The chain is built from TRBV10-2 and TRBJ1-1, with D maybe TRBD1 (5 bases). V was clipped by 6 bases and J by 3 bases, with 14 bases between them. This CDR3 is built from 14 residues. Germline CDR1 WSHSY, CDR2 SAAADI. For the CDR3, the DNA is TGCGCCAGCAGCGACGGGGGAGGATACACTGAAGCTTTCTTT. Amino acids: CASSDGGGYTEAFF.

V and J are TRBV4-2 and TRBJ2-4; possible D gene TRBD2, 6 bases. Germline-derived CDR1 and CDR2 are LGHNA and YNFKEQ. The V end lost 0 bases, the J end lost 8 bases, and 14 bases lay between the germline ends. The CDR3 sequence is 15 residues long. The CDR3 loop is CASSQERAGGDIQYF. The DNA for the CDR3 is TGTGCCAGCAGCCAAGAACGGGCAGGAGGGGACATTCAGTACTTC.

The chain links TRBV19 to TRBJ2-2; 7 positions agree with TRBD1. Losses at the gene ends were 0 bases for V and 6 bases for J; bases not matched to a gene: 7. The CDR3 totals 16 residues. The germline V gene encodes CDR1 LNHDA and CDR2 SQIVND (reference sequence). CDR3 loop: CASSIDLDRVPGELFF. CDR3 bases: TGTGCCAGTAGTATAGACCTCGACAGGGTCCCCGGGGAGCTGTTTTTT. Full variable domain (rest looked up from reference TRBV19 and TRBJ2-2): DGGITQSPKYLFRKEGQNVTLSCEQNLNHDAMYWYRQDPGQGLRLIYYSQIVNDFQKGDIAEGYSVSREKKESFPLTVTSAQKNPTAFYLCASSIDLDRVPGELFFGEGSRLTVL.

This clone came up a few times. CDR3 sequence reads: CATSEGIGTEAFF. The DNA of the CDR3 is TGTGCCACCAGCGAGGGAATTGGCACTGAAGCTTTCTTT. V gene TRBV15 combines with J gene TRBJ1-1; D unclear. From germline, CDR1 is LNHNV and CDR2 YYDKDF (reference sequence). There are 13 residues in the CDR3. V dropped 5 bases and J dropped 4 bases, with 11 bases sitting between them.

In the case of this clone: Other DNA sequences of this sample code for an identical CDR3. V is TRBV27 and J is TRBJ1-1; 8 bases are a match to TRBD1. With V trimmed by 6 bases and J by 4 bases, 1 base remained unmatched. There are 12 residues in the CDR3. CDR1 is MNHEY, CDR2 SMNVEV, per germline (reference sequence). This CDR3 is CASRTGGTEAFF. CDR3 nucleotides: TGTGCCAGCAGAACAGGGGGCACTGAAGCTTTCTTT.

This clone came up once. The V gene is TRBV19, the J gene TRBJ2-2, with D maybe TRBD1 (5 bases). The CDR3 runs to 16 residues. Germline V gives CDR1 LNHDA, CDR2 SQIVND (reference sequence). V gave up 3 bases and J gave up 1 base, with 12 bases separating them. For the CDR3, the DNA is TGTGCCAGTAGTATTGACAGCCAAGTGAACACCGGGGAGCTGTTTTTT. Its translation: CASSIDSQVNTGELFF.

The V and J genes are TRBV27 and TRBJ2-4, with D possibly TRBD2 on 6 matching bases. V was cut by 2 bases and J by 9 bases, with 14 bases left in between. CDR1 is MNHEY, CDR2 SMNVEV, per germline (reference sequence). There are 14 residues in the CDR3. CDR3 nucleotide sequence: TGTGCCAGCAGTTTACGGCCGGGAGAGGTCATTCAGTACTTC. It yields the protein CASSLRPGEVIQYF.

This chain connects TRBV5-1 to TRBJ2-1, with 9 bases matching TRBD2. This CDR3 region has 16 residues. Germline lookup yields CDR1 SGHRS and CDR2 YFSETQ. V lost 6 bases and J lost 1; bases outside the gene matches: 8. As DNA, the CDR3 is TGCGCCAGCACCCCTAGGCGGGAGGGATCCTACAATGAGCAGTTCTTC. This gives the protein CASTPRREGSYNEQFF.

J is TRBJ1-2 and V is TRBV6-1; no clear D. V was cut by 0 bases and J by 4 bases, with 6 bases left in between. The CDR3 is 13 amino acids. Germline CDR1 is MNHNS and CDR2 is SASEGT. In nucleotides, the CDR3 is TGTGCCAGCAGTGAAGCGGGCATCTATGGCTACACCTTC. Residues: CASSEAGIYGYTF.

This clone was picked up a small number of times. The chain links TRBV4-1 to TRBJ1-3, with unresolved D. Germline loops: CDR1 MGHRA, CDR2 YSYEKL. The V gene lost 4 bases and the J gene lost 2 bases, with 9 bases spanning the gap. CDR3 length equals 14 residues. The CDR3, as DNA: TGCGCCAGCAGCCGTGGCGGGACTGGAAACACCATATATTTT. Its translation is CASSRGGTGNTIYF.

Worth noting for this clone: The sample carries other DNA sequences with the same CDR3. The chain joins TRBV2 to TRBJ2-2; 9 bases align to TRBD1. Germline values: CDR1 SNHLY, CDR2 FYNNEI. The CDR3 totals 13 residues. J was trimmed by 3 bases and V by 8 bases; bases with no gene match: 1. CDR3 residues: CASRDRDTGELFF. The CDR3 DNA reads TGTGCCAGCCGGGACAGGGACACCGGGGAGCTGTTTTTT. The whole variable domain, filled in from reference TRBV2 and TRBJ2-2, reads EPEVTQTPSHQVTQMGQEVILRCVPISNHLYFYWYRQILGQKVEFLVSFYNNEISEKSEIFDDQFSVERPDGSNFTLKIRSTKLEDSAMYFCASRDRDTGELFFGEGSRLTVL.

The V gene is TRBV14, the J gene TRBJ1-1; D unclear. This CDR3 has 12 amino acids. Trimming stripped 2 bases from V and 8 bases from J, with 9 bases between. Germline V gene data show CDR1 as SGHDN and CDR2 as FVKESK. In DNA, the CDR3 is TGTGCCAGCAGCCAATATAGGGAGGAAGCTTTCTTT. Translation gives CASSQYREEAFF.

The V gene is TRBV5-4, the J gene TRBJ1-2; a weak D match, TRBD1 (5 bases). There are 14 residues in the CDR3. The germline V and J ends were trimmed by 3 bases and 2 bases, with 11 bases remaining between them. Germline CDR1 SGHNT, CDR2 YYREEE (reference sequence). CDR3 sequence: CASSYTGTNYGYTF. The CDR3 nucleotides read TGTGCCAGCAGCTATACAGGTACGAACTATGGCTACACCTTC.

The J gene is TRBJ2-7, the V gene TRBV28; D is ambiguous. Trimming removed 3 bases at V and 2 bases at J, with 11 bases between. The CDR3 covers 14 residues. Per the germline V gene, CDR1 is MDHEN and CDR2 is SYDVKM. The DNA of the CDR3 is TGTGCCAGCAGTTTGGCAGGTGCGCCCTACGAGCAGTACTTC. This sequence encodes CASSLAGAPYEQYF.

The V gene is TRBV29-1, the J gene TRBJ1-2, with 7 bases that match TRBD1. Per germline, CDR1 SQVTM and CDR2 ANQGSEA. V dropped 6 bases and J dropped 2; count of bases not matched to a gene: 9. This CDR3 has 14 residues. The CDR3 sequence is CSVNAGQLNYGYTF. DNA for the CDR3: TGCAGCGTCAATGCGGGACAGCTAAACTATGGCTACACCTTC.

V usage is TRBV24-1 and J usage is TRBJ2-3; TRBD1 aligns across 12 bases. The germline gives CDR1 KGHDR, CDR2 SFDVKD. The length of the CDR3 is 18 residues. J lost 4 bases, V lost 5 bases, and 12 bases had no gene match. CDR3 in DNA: TGTGCCACCAGTGGCGGGACAGGGGGCCCAGATCGCCCAGATACGCAGTATTTT. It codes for CATSGGTGGPDRPDTQYF.

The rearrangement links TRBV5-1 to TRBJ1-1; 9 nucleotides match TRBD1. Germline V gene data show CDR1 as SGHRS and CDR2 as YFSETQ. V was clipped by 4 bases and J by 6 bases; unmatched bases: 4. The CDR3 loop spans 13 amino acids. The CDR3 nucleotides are TGCGCCAGCAGCCCCGGGACAGGGTCTGAAGCTTTCTTT. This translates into CASSPGTGSEAFF. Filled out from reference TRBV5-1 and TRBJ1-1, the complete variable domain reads KAGVTQTPRYLIKTRGQQVTLSCSPISGHRSVSWYQQTPGQGLQFLFEYFSETQRNKGNFPGRFSGRQFSNSRSEMNVSTLELGDSALYLCASSPGTGSEAFFGQGTRLTVV.

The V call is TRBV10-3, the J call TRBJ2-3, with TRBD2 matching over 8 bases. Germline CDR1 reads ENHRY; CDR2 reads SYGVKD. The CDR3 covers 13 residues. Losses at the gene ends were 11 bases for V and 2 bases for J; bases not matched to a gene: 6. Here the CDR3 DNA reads TGTGCCGCCGGGGGGGGGCCCACAGATACGCAGTATTTT. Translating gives CAAGGGPTDTQYF.

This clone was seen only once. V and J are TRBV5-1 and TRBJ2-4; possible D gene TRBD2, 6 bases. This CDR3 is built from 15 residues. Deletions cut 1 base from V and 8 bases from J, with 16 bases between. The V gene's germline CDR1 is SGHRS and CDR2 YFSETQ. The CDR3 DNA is TGCGCCAGCAGCTTGTTTAATGGAGGGGTAGACATTCAGTACTTC. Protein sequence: CASSLFNGGVDIQYF.

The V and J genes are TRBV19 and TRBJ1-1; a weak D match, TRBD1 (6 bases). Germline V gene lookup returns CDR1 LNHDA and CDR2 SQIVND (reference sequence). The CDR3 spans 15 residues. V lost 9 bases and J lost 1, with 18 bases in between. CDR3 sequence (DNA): TGTGCCAGCCTAGCCCCGGGGGGGGCGAACACTGAAGCTTTCTTT. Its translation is CASLAPGGANTEAFF. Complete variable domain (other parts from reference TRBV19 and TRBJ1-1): DGGITQSPKYLFRKEGQNVTLSCEQNLNHDAMYWYRQDPGQGLRLIYYSQIVNDFQKGDIAEGYSVSREKKESFPLTVTSAQKNPTAFYLCASLAPGGANTEAFFGQGTRLTVV.

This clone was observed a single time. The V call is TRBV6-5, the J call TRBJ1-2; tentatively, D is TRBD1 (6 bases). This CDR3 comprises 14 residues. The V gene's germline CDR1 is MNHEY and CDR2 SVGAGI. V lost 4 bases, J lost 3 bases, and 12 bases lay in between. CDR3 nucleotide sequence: TGTGCCAGCAGTTCCTACAGGGACCACTATGGCTACACCTTC. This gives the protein CASSSYRDHYGYTF.

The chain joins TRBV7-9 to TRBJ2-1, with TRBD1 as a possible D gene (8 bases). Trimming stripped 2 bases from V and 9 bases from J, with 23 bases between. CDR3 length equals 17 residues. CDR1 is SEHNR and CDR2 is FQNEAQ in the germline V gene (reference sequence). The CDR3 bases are TGTGCCAGCAGCTTATTTGGGGGACGGACAGGGAGGGGTGAGCAGTTCTTC. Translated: CASSLFGGRTGRGEQFF.

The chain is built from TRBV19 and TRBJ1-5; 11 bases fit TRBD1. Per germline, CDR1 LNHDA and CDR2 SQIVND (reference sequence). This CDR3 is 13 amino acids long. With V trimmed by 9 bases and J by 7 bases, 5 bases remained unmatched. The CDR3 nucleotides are TGTGCCAGCGGGACAGGGGGAGGGCAGCCCCAGCATTTT. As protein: CASGTGGGQPQHF.

CDR3 sequence (DNA): TGTGCCAGCTCATCACTAGCCCATGATCCGTACGAGCAGTACTTC. Translation gives CASSSLAHDPYEQYF. The chain has TRBV18 and TRBJ2-7; a weak D match, TRBD2 (6 bases). CDR1 KGHSH and CDR2 LQKENI come from the germline V gene. V lost 5 bases and J 4 bases, leaving 18 bases between the germline ends. The CDR3 runs 15 residues. The whole variable domain, remainder taken from reference TRBV18 and TRBJ2-7, is NAGVMQNPRHLVRRRGQEARLRCSPMKGHSHVYWYRQLPEEGLKFMVYLQKENIIDESGMPKERFSAEFPKEGPSILRIQQVVRGDSAAYFCASSSLAHDPYEQYFGPGTRLTVT.

CDR3 amino acids: CASSLEGQLRAEAFF. The DNA of the CDR3 is TGTGCCAGCAGCTTAGAGGGACAGTTAAGAGCTGAAGCTTTCTTT. V is TRBV11-2 and J is TRBJ1-1; 7 nucleotides agree with TRBD1. The J segment lost 6 bases and the V segment lost 0 bases, leaving 7 bases of the junction unmatched. The CDR3 sequence is 15 residues long. Germline CDR1 SGHAT, CDR2 FQNNGV.

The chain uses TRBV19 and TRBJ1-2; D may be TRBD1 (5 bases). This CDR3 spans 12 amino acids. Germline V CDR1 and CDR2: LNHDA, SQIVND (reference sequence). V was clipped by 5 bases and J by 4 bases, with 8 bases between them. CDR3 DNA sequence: TGTGCCAGTAGTCAGGGTGGCTATGGCTACACCTTC. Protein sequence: CASSQGGYGYTF.

The CDR3 DNA reads as TGTGCCAGTAGTACGACAGGGGTGGGCACTGAAGCTTTCTTT. Translating gives CASSTTGVGTEAFF. The chain links TRBV19 to TRBJ1-1; 8 nucleotides match TRBD1. V shed 4 bases and J 4 bases; nucleotides not matched to a gene: 5. The CDR3 covers 14 residues. Germline V gene sequence: CDR1 LNHDA, CDR2 SQIVND (reference sequence).

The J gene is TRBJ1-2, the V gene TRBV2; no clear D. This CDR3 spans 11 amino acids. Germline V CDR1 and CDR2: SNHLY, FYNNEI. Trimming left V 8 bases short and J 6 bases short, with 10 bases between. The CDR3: CASSGFDGYTF. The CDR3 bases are TGTGCCAGCTCCGGGTTCGATGGCTACACCTTC.

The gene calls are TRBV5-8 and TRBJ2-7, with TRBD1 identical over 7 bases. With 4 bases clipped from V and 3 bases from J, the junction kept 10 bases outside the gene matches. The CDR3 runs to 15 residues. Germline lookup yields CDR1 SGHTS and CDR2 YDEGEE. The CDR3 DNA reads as TGTGCCAGCAGCCAATACGACAGGGCGGTCTACGAGCAGTACTTC. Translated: CASSQYDRAVYEQYF.